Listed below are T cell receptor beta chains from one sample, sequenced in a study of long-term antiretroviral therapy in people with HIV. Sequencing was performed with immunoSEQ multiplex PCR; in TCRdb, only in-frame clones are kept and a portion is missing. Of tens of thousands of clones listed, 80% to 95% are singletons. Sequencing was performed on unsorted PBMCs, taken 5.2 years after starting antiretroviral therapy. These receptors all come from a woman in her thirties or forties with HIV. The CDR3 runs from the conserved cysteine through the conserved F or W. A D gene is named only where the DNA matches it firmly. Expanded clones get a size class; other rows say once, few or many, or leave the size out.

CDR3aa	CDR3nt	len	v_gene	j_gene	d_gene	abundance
CASSGTGLATEAFF	TGCGCCAGCAGCGGGACAGGGTTGGCCACTGAAGCTTTCTTT	14	TRBV5-1	TRBJ1-1	TRBD1	NA
CASKWTSGTNEQFF	TGTGCCAGTAAGTGGACTAGCGGGACAAATGAGCAGTTCTTC	14	TRBV19	TRBJ2-1	TRBD2	NA
CAWRARDSWGRGYEQYF	TGTGCCTGGAGGGCCCGAGATTCGTGGGGCAGGGGTTACGAGCAGTACTTC	17	TRBV30	TRBJ2-7	NA	NA
CASSEGKPGHNYGYTF	TGTGCCAGCAGTGAAGGCAAACCGGGACACAACTATGGCTACACCTTC	16	TRBV2	TRBJ1-2	NA	NA
CASNRDLGGELFF	TGTGCCAGCAACAGGGATTTAGGCGGGGAGCTGTTTTTT	13	TRBV11-3	TRBJ2-2	NA	NA
CASSRRGGGTEAFF	TGTGCCAGCAGCCGCCGAGGGGGGGGTACTGAAGCTTTCTTT	14	TRBV7-8	TRBJ1-1	NA	NA
CASSQDSSGRYNEQFF	TGCGCCAGCAGCCAAGATTCTAGCGGGAGGTACAATGAGCAGTTCTTC	16	TRBV4-1	TRBJ2-1	TRBD2	NA
CASSGGTSRSADTQYF	TGTGCCAGCAGCGGCGGGACCTCGAGGAGCGCAGATACGCAGTATTTT	16	TRBV5-6	TRBJ2-3	NA	NA
CAVTGASGANVLTF	TGTGCGGTAACAGGGGCATCTGGGGCCAACGTCCTGACTTTC	14	TRBV10-3	TRBJ2-6	TRBD1	NA
CASGSGSFPSEQYF	TGTGCCAGTGGAAGCGGATCTTTTCCCAGCGAGCAGTACTTC	14	TRBV19	TRBJ2-7	NA	NA
CASSLEAGSKTGELFF	TGTGCCAGCAGCTTAGAAGCAGGGAGTAAAACCGGGGAGCTGTTTTTT	16	TRBV7-9	TRBJ2-2	NA	NA
CASEDIRDSYEQYF	TGTGCCTCGGAGGATATTCGTGACTCCTACGAGCAGTACTTC	14	TRBV30	TRBJ2-7	NA	NA
CASSWGTGGLYEQYF	TGTGCCAGCAGCTGGGGGACAGGGGGCCTCTACGAGCAGTACTTC	15	TRBV5-6	TRBJ2-7	TRBD1	NA
CASSLMGAGTEAFF	TGCGCCAGCAGCTTGATGGGCGCTGGGACTGAAGCTTTCTTT	14	TRBV5-1	TRBJ1-1	NA	NA
CASSPQGNYGYTF	TGTGCCAGCAGCCCACAGGGTAACTATGGCTACACCTTC	13	TRBV7-9	TRBJ1-2	NA	NA
CASSQEDRGTDTQYF	TGTGCCAGCAGCCAAGAGGACAGGGGAACAGATACGCAGTATTTT	15	TRBV4-2	TRBJ2-3	TRBD1	NA
CASSQDTSSGGSYEQYF	TGCGCCAGCAGCCAAGATACGTCTAGCGGGGGCTCTTACGAGCAGTACTTC	17	TRBV4-1	TRBJ2-7	TRBD2	NA
CASGDGQGWIYEQYF	TGTGCTAGTGGGGATGGACAGGGATGGATCTACGAGCAGTACTTC	15	TRBV12-5	TRBJ2-7	TRBD1	NA
CATSREGAGQPQHF	TGTGCCACCAGCAGAGAGGGGGCCGGTCAGCCCCAGCATTTT	14	TRBV15	TRBJ1-5	NA	NA
CASSQTGLDGTQYF	TGTGCCAGCAGCCAGACAGGGCTCGACGGGACCCAGTACTTC	14	TRBV7-7	TRBJ2-5	TRBD1	NA
CASSLETGYGNEQFF	TGCGCCAGCAGCTTGGAGACAGGGTATGGCAATGAGCAGTTCTTC	15	TRBV5-1	TRBJ2-1	TRBD1	NA
CASSVIAGGPREQYF	TGTGCCAGTAGTGTTATAGCGGGAGGGCCGCGAGAGCAGTACTTC	15	TRBV19	TRBJ2-7	TRBD2	NA
CASSPSGTGGRNEQFF	TGTGCCAGCAGTCCTTCCGGGACAGGGGGTAGAAATGAGCAGTTCTTC	16	TRBV7-2	TRBJ2-1	TRBD1	NA
CASSLAGGNYEQYF	TGTGCCAGCAGCTTAGCCGGGGGCAACTACGAGCAGTACTTC	14	TRBV7-2	TRBJ2-7	NA	NA
CASSLALLVPLSTDTQYF	TGTGCCAGCAGCTTAGCACTCCTTGTACCGCTTAGCACAGATACGCAGTATTTT	18	TRBV7-9	TRBJ2-3	NA	NA
CATSGGSQAEAFF	TGTGCCACCAGCGGTGGGAGCCAGGCTGAAGCTTTCTTT	13	TRBV15	TRBJ1-1	NA	NA
CASSGYRVRDTEAFF	TGTGCCAGCAGCGGATACAGGGTCAGGGACACTGAAGCTTTCTTT	15	TRBV14	TRBJ1-1	NA	NA
CASSFGGGAGELFF	TGTGCCAGCAGTTTCGGTGGGGGTGCCGGGGAGCTGTTTTTT	14	TRBV27	TRBJ2-2	NA	NA
CASSDGGGEKLFF	TGCGCCAGCAGCGATGGAGGGGGCGAAAAACTGTTTTTT	13	TRBV10-2	TRBJ1-4	TRBD1	NA
CAISDPGTTTYEQYF	TGTGCCATCAGTGACCCCGGGACTACAACCTACGAGCAGTACTTC	15	TRBV10-3	TRBJ2-7	TRBD2	NA
CASSPRGSYEQYF	TGTGCCAGCAGCCCAAGGGGGAGTTACGAGCAGTACTTC	13	TRBV13	TRBJ2-7	NA	NA
CTSSLRGTGTYGGYTF	TGTACTAGCAGCTTAAGGGGGACAGGGACATACGGTGGCTACACCTTC	16	TRBV7-7	TRBJ1-2	TRBD1	NA
CASSAPTRNTGELFF	TGTGCCAGCAGTGCCCCGACACGGAACACCGGGGAGCTGTTTTTT	15	TRBV2	TRBJ2-2	NA	NA
CASSREYTGGIYDEQFF	TGTGCCAGCAGTCGGGAATATACGGGGGGAATTTACGATGAGCAGTTCTTC	17	TRBV11-2	TRBJ2-1	TRBD2	few
CASSWTGNSNQPQHF	TGCGCCAGCAGCTGGACCGGGAATAGCAATCAGCCCCAGCATTTT	15	TRBV5-1	TRBJ1-5	NA	NA
CASSSGQLRSGNTIYF	TGTGCCAGCAGTTCCGGACAGTTACGCTCTGGAAACACCATATATTTT	16	TRBV6-6	TRBJ1-3	NA	NA
CASSVPFSGANVLTF	TGTGCCAGCAGTGTGCCGTTCTCTGGGGCCAACGTCCTGACTTTC	15	TRBV2	TRBJ2-6	NA	NA
CATSRDLGLASNNEQFF	TGTGCCACCAGCAGAGATCTGGGACTAGCATCGAACAATGAGCAGTTCTTC	17	TRBV15	TRBJ2-1	TRBD2	NA
CATSRGRGTGNEKLFF	TGTGCCACCAGCAGAGGCCGAGGGACAGGGAATGAAAAACTGTTTTTT	16	TRBV15	TRBJ1-4	TRBD1	NA
CAISGPGQGTYGYTF	TGTGCCATCAGTGGGCCGGGACAGGGCACCTATGGCTACACCTTC	15	TRBV10-3	TRBJ1-2	TRBD1	NA
CAVRREGSGQFF	TGTGCCGTTAGACGGGAGGGCTCGGGGCAGTTCTTC	12	TRBV10-3	TRBJ2-1	TRBD2	NA
CASSLGQGRGYEQYF	TGCGCCAGCAGCTTGGGACAGGGCAGGGGCTACGAGCAGTACTTC	15	TRBV5-1	TRBJ2-7	TRBD1	NA
CASKGLTISYEQYF	TGTGCCAGCAAGGGACTAACCATCTCCTACGAGCAGTACTTC	14	TRBV6-1	TRBJ2-7	TRBD2	NA
CATGGGATDTQYF	TGTGCCACCGGGGGAGGAGCCACAGATACGCAGTATTTT	13	TRBV15	TRBJ2-3	NA	NA
CSVSPRTEAYEQYF	TGCAGCGTCTCCCCGAGGACTGAAGCCTACGAGCAGTACTTC	14	TRBV29-1	TRBJ2-7	NA	NA
CASSHVTPRGYTF	TGTGCCAGCAGTCACGTGACCCCTCGGGGCTACACCTTC	13	TRBV5-6	TRBJ1-2	NA	NA
CASSVGPEDQETQYF	TGTGCCAGCAGTGTGGGGCCAGAGGACCAAGAGACCCAGTACTTC	15	TRBV2	TRBJ2-5	NA	NA
CASSWLVTNEQFF	TGTGCCAGCAGTTGGCTAGTAACAAATGAGCAGTTCTTC	13	TRBV6-6	TRBJ2-1	NA	once
CASSPLAGGQTQYF	TGTGCCAGCAGTCCACTAGCGGGGGGGCAGACCCAGTACTTC	14	TRBV6-1	TRBJ2-5	TRBD2	NA